In its sample, the clone carrying this T cell receptor (beta chain) was seen once. Germline values: CDR1 SGHVS, CDR2 FNYEAQ. This CDR3 is built from 14 residues. Trimming removed 2 bases at V and 0 bases at J, with 5 bases between. The data are from a study of T cell responses to AZD1222 COVID-19 vaccine. The repertoire was sequenced with immunoSEQ multiplex PCR; TCRdb's copy has only in-frame clones and lacks some. The data contain tens of thousands of clones, roughly 84% of them singletons. This receptor was identified in an adult in good health. The V and J genes are TRBV7-6 and TRBJ1-3; D remains ambiguous. The sequences come from peripheral blood, collected on day 0 of AZD1222 vaccination. CDR3 sequence (DNA): TGTGCCAGCAGCTTACAGTACTCTGGAAACACCATATATTTT. Translated, it gives CASSLQYSGNTIYF.